This TCR beta chain was captured in a study of blood T cell repertoires in COVID-19. Per the germline V gene, CDR1 is SGHDN and CDR2 is FVKESK. This CDR3 contains 16 residues. Trimming removed 3 bases from V and 1 base from J; junction bases left unmatched: 5. Researchers sorted participants into cohorts using their self-reported clinical history. Clones were read by immunoSEQ multiplex PCR, and TCRdb kept only the in-frame ones, dropping some. The data show a few hundred thousand clones, 85% to 90% seen once. The gene calls are TRBV14 and TRBJ2-7; 11 bases match TRBD2. This receptor was obtained from a woman in her twenties or thirties who had been exposed to COVID-19. The sequenced material came from PBMCs or T cells enriched from blood (not recorded which). The CDR3 sequence is CASSHYRTSGSYEQYF. The CDR3 region has the DNA TGTGCCAGCAGCCATTACCGGACTAGCGGGTCCTACGAGCAGTACTTC.